Shown below are 28 T cell receptor beta chains from a single sample sequenced in a study of T cells in women clearing cervical HPV infection. Only in-frame clones appear in the TCRdb table, and some are missing; sequencing was by immunoSEQ multiplex PCR. The table lists under 30,000 clones. The sample consisted of blood buffy coat. The receptor source for this set is a woman aged 18 to 75 with a cervical HPV16 infection that either progressed to CIN3+ or cleared (not recorded which).

On this clone: Read data end 3 residues before the CDR3 end; the end is taken from the germline J gene. The V call is TRBV20-1, the J call TRBJ2-2; D possibly corresponds to TRBD2 (6 bases). V was trimmed by 5 bases and J by 0 bases, leaving 10 bases between them. Germline CDR1 is DFQATT and CDR2 is SNEGSKA (reference sequence). CDR3 length equals 14 residues. CDR3: CSAGSGPNTGELFF. Incomplete CDR3 DNA: TGCAGTGCTGGTAGCGGACCGAACACCGGGGAG.

Concerning this clone itself: The read comes to an end 3 residues before the CDR3 does, leaving the germline J gene to fill in the end. The rearrangement uses TRBV12-3 or TRBV12-4 and TRBJ2-3; 10 nucleotides agree with TRBD2. The CDR3 spans 13 residues. V trimming: 8 bases; J trimming: 4 bases; junction bases outside the gene matches: 3. The DNA read from the CDR3 is TGTGCCAGCGGCCTAGCGGGAGCAGATACG. Its protein product is CASGLAGADT. The whole CDR3 reads CASGLAGADTQYF.

On this clone: Coverage ceases 3 residues before the CDR3 finishes, and the germline J gene fills in the end. The genes are TRBV7-9 and TRBJ1-4, with 9 bases matching TRBD1. V was clipped by 4 bases and J by 5 bases; unmatched bases: 2. Germline V gives CDR1 SEHNR, CDR2 FQNEAQ (reference sequence). This CDR3 region has 14 residues. CDR3 DNA (partial): TGTGCCAGCAGCTCGGGACAGGGAAATGAAAAA. As protein: CASSSGQGNEK. The entire CDR3 reads CASSSGQGNEKLFF.

In regard to this clone: The CDR3 is cut off 3 residues early in the read; its end comes from the germline J gene. V and J are TRBV18 and TRBJ2-7; TRBD2 matches at 10 bases. The CDR3 covers 15 residues. V lost 3 bases to trimming and J lost 4 bases; unmatched junction nucleotides: 6. Germline V gene data show CDR1 as KGHSH and CDR2 as LQKENI. The sequenced part of the CDR3 DNA is TGTGCCAGCTCACCTCGGACTAGCGGAGTTTACGAG. Amino acids: CASSPRTSGVYE. The entire CDR3 protein is CASSPRTSGVYEQYF.

Note on this clone: The CDR3 end is not reached by the read, which stops 3 residues before it; the germline J gene fills it in. V is TRBV19 and J is TRBJ1-4; a weak D match, TRBD1 (6 bases). The CDR3 runs to 16 residues. Trimming stripped 6 bases from V and 2 bases from J, with 16 bases between. CDR1 is LNHDA, CDR2 SQIVND, per germline (reference sequence). The CDR3 is CASRITRGATNEKLFF. The CDR3 DNA, read in part, is TGTGCCAGTAGAATCACCCGGGGGGCCACTAATGAAAAA.

With respect to this clone: The sequence runs out 3 residues before the end of the CDR3; the remainder is reconstructed from the germline J gene. The chain combines TRBV20-1 with TRBJ2-7, with a tentative D call TRBD1 (5 bases). V was trimmed by 5 bases and J by 2 bases, leaving 13 bases between them. The CDR3 runs 13 residues. Germline V gene sequence: CDR1 DFQATT, CDR2 SNEGSKA (reference sequence). The DNA read from the CDR3 is TGCAGTGCTGGGGCACCGGGCGCCTACGAG. Amino acid sequence: CSAGAPGAYE. The CDR3, in full, reads CSAGAPGAYEQYF.

Concerning this clone: The read ends 3 residues before the CDR3 terminus; that terminus is restored from the germline J gene. The chain uses TRBV27 and TRBJ1-6; D gene unclear. The CDR3 runs to 11 residues. From germline, CDR1 is MNHEY and CDR2 SMNVEV (reference sequence). Trimming stripped 4 bases from V and 7 bases from J, with 2 bases between. The CDR3 loop is CASSSNSPLHF. The covered CDR3 bases are TGTGCCAGCAGTTCAAATTCACCC.

CDR3 bases read: TGTGCCAGCAGCTCTCAGGGGGCCTATGGC. It is translated as CASSSQGAYG. The full CDR3 sequence reads CASSSQGAYGYTF. This chain uses TRBV5-4 with TRBJ1-2; the match to TRBD1 covers 8 bases. The read falls 3 residues short of the CDR3 end, and the missing part is taken from the germline J gene. The length of the CDR3 is 13 residues. Germline loops: CDR1 SGHNT, CDR2 YYREEE (reference sequence). J lost 4 bases, V lost 3 bases, and 2 bases had no gene match.

Comment on this clone: The read stops 3 residues short of the end of the CDR3; the missing end is completed from the germline J gene. The rearrangement joins TRBV20-1 to TRBJ1-2; D gene ambiguous. Germline V CDR1 and CDR2: DFQATT, SNEGSKA (reference sequence). V shed 2 bases and J shed 4 bases, with 8 bases lying between them. This CDR3 is 12 amino acids long. The CDR3 loop is CSARPNFYGYTF. The part of the CDR3 DNA that was read is TGCAGTGCTAGACCAAATTTCTATGGC.

Points on this clone: The observed sequence ends 3 residues before the CDR3 terminus, with the missing tail filled in from the germline J gene. The chain combines TRBV19 with TRBJ2-7, with TRBD2 as a possible D gene (6 bases). CDR3 length: 15 amino acids. The V gene lost 3 bases and the J gene lost 2 bases, with 14 bases spanning the gap. CDR1 and CDR2 from the germline V gene are LNHDA and SQIVND (reference sequence). This CDR3 reads CASSIIGGPPYEQYF. The DNA read from the CDR3 is TGTGCCAGTAGTATTATCGGAGGGCCTCCCTACGAG. The variable domain in full, with the rest retrieved from reference TRBV19 and TRBJ2-7, is DGGITQSPKYLFRKEGQNVTLSCEQNLNHDAMYWYRQDPGQGLRLIYYSQIVNDFQKGDIAEGYSVSREKKESFPLTVTSAQKNPTAFYLCASSIIGGPPYEQYFGPGTRLTVT.

Of note for this clone: The read stops 3 residues short of the end of the CDR3; the missing end is completed from the germline J gene. This chain uses TRBV5-1 with TRBJ2-7, with 11 bases matching TRBD1. CDR1 is SGHRS, CDR2 YFSETQ, per germline. V gave up 2 bases and J gave up 3 bases; unmatched junction bases: 10. The CDR3 has 17 amino acids. The CDR3 loop is CASSLAPPGQGVYEQYF. The sequenced CDR3 bases are TGCGCCAGCAGCTTAGCTCCACCGGGACAGGGGGTCTACGAG.

As regards this clone: Coverage ceases 3 residues before the CDR3 finishes, and the germline J gene fills in the end. This chain links TRBV18 with TRBJ2-5; TRBD1 might be the D (6 bases). Trimming pared 3 bases from V and 5 bases from J, leaving 16 bases between. Germline V CDR1 and CDR2: KGHSH, LQKENI. The CDR3 sequence is 15 residues long. CDR3 bases read: TGTGCCAGCTCACCGATACCCGGGACAACTGAGACC. Translated, it gives CASSPIPGTTET. The complete CDR3 sequence is CASSPIPGTTETQYF.

The CDR3 sequence: CSARAIRTTENEKLFF. CDR3 bases read: TGCAGTGCTAGAGCAATTCGTACGACAGAGAATGAAAAA. The genes are TRBV20-1 and TRBJ1-4, with a weak D call TRBD1 (5 bases). The DNA ends 3 residues before the CDR3 does, and the rest of the CDR3 is filled in from the germline J gene. Germline-derived CDR1 and CDR2 are DFQATT and SNEGSKA (reference sequence). The V and J ends lost 1 base and 5 bases respectively, with 17 bases between them. The length of the CDR3 is 16 residues.

With regard to this clone: Read sequence stops 3 residues before the CDR3 end, and the germline J gene provides the missing end. The genes are TRBV19 and TRBJ1-2; maybe TRBD1 (6 bases). From germline, CDR1 is LNHDA and CDR2 SQIVND (reference sequence). Deletions cut 7 bases from V and 0 bases from J, with 12 bases between. The CDR3 loop spans 14 amino acids. The sequenced part of the CDR3 DNA is TGTGCCAGTAAAGTGACAGGCGCTAACTATGGC. Residues: CASKVTGANYG. The full CDR3 is CASKVTGANYGYTF. The whole variable domain, filled in from reference TRBV19 and TRBJ1-2, reads DGGITQSPKYLFRKEGQNVTLSCEQNLNHDAMYWYRQDPGQGLRLIYYSQIVNDFQKGDIAEGYSVSREKKESFPLTVTSAQKNPTAFYLCASKVTGANYGYTFGSGTRLTVV.

Concerning this clone: The CDR3 is cut off 3 residues early in the read; its end comes from the germline J gene. The chain recombines TRBV20-1 with TRBJ1-4; TRBD1 agrees at 8 bases. This CDR3 is 15 amino acids long. The J segment lost 6 bases and the V segment lost 3 bases, leaving 9 bases of the junction unmatched. Germline V CDR1 and CDR2: DFQATT, SNEGSKA (reference sequence). CDR3 DNA (partial): TGCAGTGCTAGCGATGGGACAGGTGTCGATGAAAAA. It encodes CSASDGTGVDEK. The complete CDR3 reads CSASDGTGVDEKLFF.

The CDR3 here is CASSLQKSYNEQFF. The DNA read from the CDR3 is TGCGCCAGCAGCTTACAGAAGTCTTACAATGAG. This chain uses TRBV5-1 with TRBJ2-1; no reliable D call. The CDR3 end falls 3 residues outside the read, so it is completed with the germline J gene. In germline, CDR1 is SGHRS, CDR2 YFSETQ. The CDR3 covers 14 residues. Trimming removed 2 bases from V and 4 bases from J, with 10 bases in between.

For this clone: The read is 3 residues too short to cover the CDR3 end, so that end is filled in from the germline J gene. The chain uses TRBV5-1 and TRBJ2-1, with 12 bases identical to TRBD2. J lost 8 bases, V lost 4 bases, and 7 bases had no gene match. In germline, CDR1 is SGHRS, CDR2 YFSETQ. This CDR3 comprises 15 residues. The CDR3 protein is CASSAGLAGWDEQFF. CDR3 DNA, as far as it was read: TGCGCCAGCAGCGCAGGACTAGCGGGATGGGATGAG. The variable domain in full, with the rest retrieved from reference TRBV5-1 and TRBJ2-1, is KAGVTQTPRYLIKTRGQQVTLSCSPISGHRSVSWYQQTPGQGLQFLFEYFSETQRNKGNFPGRFSGRQFSNSRSEMNVSTLELGDSALYLCASSAGLAGWDEQFFGPGTRLTVL.

In regard to this clone: The CDR3 extends 3 residues past the end of the read, so its final part is completed from the germline J gene. The V gene is TRBV7-9, the J gene TRBJ1-4; possible D gene TRBD1, 5 bases. The V end lost 3 bases, the J end lost 5 bases, and 13 bases lay between the germline ends. This CDR3 contains 15 residues. Germline loops: CDR1 SEHNR, CDR2 FQNEAQ (reference sequence). The sequenced part of the CDR3 DNA is TGTGCCAGCAGCTTTTTTACAGGTGGAAATGAAAAA. This translates into CASSFFTGGNEK. The CDR3 in full is CASSFFTGGNEKLFF.

Notes on this clone: The read terminates 3 residues before the CDR3 end, so the remaining end is supplied by the germline J gene. V gene TRBV29-1 combines with J gene TRBJ2-5; 8 bases agree with TRBD1. Germline V gene lookup returns CDR1 SQVTM and CDR2 ANQGSEA. J lost 5 bases, V lost 7 bases, and 9 bases had no gene match. The CDR3 has 13 amino acids. This CDR3 is CSAKRTGSETQYF. The sequenced part of the CDR3 DNA is TGCAGCGCTAAAAGGACAGGGAGTGAGACC.

The DNA read from the CDR3 is TGTGCCAGCAGCCGACAGGGATTCTCCTACGAG. Protein: CASSRQGFSYE. The full CDR3 reads CASSRQGFSYEQYF. The V and J genes are TRBV12-3 or TRBV12-4 and TRBJ2-7, with TRBD1 identical over 7 bases. The CDR3 goes on 3 residues after the read ends, and that part is filled in from the germline J gene. J was trimmed by 0 bases and V by 6 bases; bases with no gene match: 5. This CDR3 has 14 amino acids.

Worth noting for this clone: The read ends 3 residues early relative to the CDR3; the germline J gene fills the gap. The rearrangement links TRBV10-1 to TRBJ2-7; 11 bases agree with TRBD2. Trimming took 3 bases from V and 5 from J; bases not matched to a gene: 3. The germline V gene has CDR1 WNHNN and CDR2 SYGVQD (reference sequence). The CDR3 length is 14 residues. The CDR3 is CASSERGLADEQYF. Incomplete CDR3 DNA: TGCGCCAGCAGTGAAAGGGGACTAGCGGACGAG.

In regard to this clone: The CDR3 end falls 3 residues outside the read, so it is completed with the germline J gene. The genes are TRBV5-1 and TRBJ1-6; a weak D match, TRBD1 (5 bases). V lost 5 bases and J 10 bases, leaving 13 bases between the germline ends. The CDR3 is 13 residues long. The V gene's germline CDR1 is SGHRS and CDR2 YFSETQ. CDR3 protein: CASRRGSASPLHF. The DNA read from the CDR3 is TGCGCCAGCAGGCGGGGGTCCGCATCACCC. Full variable domain (missing parts from reference TRBV5-1 and TRBJ1-6): KAGVTQTPRYLIKTRGQQVTLSCSPISGHRSVSWYQQTPGQGLQFLFEYFSETQRNKGNFPGRFSGRQFSNSRSEMNVSTLELGDSALYLCASRRGSASPLHFGNGTRLTVT.

With regard to this clone: Coverage ceases 3 residues before the CDR3 finishes, and the germline J gene fills in the end. This chain uses TRBV7-2 with TRBJ1-1, with D tentatively TRBD1 (6 bases). The CDR3 runs 14 residues. CDR1 and CDR2 from the germline V gene are SGHTA and FQGNSA. V shed 3 bases and J shed 4 bases, with 12 bases lying between them. The DNA read from the CDR3 is TGTGCCAGCAGCTTTGCCCAGGGGTTCACTGAA. Its protein product is CASSFAQGFTE. The whole CDR3 is CASSFAQGFTEAFF.

This clone is identified as medium-sized from frequency. The read falls 3 residues short of the CDR3 end, and the missing part is taken from the germline J gene. This chain joins TRBV18 and TRBJ2-7; 8 bases match TRBD1. Losses at the gene ends were 3 bases for V and 5 bases for J; bases not matched to a gene: 6. Germline V gene data show CDR1 as KGHSH and CDR2 as LQKENI. This CDR3 region has 14 residues. The sequenced part of the CDR3 DNA is TGTGCCAGCTCACCTCAGACAGGGGAGAACGAG. Translating it yields CASSPQTGENE. The whole CDR3 sequence reads CASSPQTGENEQYF.

As concerns this clone: The sequence runs out 3 residues before the end of the CDR3; the remainder is reconstructed from the germline J gene. The chain links TRBV20-1 to TRBJ2-6; 7 positions match TRBD1. Trimming cost V 6 bases and J 4 bases; bases outside gene matches: 6. This CDR3 is 14 amino acids long. Germline values: CDR1 DFQATT, CDR2 SNEGSKA (reference sequence). The CDR3 protein is CSAEGAVGANVLTF. Incomplete CDR3 DNA: TGCAGTGCCGAGGGGGCAGTGGGGGCCAACGTC.

As regards this clone: The observed sequence ends 3 residues before the CDR3 terminus, with the missing tail filled in from the germline J gene. The chain carries TRBV30 and TRBJ2-6; D call uncertain. The CDR3 is 13 residues long. V was trimmed by 0 bases and J by 4 bases, leaving 4 bases between them. Germline V lookup: CDR1 GTSNPN, CDR2 SVGIG (reference sequence). The part of the CDR3 DNA that was read is TGTGCCTGGAGTGTAGGCGGGGCCAACGTC. Translating gives CAWSVGGANV. Given in full, the CDR3 is CAWSVGGANVLTF.

The sequenced part of the CDR3 DNA is TGTGCCAGTAGTAGCCAGAGAAGTTCACCC. Its protein is CASSSQRSSP. The whole CDR3 sequence reads CASSSQRSSPLHF. The chain links TRBV19 to TRBJ1-6; D remains unclear. The read ends 3 residues early relative to the CDR3; the germline J gene fills the gap. Germline CDR1 and CDR2: LNHDA and SQIVND (reference sequence). This CDR3 contains 13 residues. V was cut by 4 bases and J by 9 bases, with 10 bases left in between.

Of note for this clone: Coverage ceases 3 residues before the CDR3 finishes, and the germline J gene fills in the end. The chain combines TRBV19 with TRBJ1-2, with 8 nucleotides matching TRBD1. The J segment lost 0 bases and the V segment lost 4 bases, leaving 1 base of the junction unmatched. This CDR3 has 14 residues. CDR1 and CDR2 (germline): LNHDA, SQIVND (reference sequence). The CDR3 spells CASSTTGANYGYTF. Incomplete CDR3 DNA: TGTGCCAGTAGTACGACAGGGGCTAACTATGGC.